This T cell receptor beta chain is from a study of blood T cells in healthy people across ages. Notes on this clonotype: Its antigen is not known.

Regarding the study as a whole: Estimated diversity across one million T cells was deemed an underestimate.

The germline V gene has CDR1 SGHAT and CDR2 FQNNGV. Trimming left V 1 base short and J 4 bases short, with 7 bases between. CDR3 size: 14 residues. A second PCR of roughly 7 to 11 cycles used a sample-barcoded 5' primer and a J-beta primer mix. Using its own MiXCR run on the 5' RACE reads, TCRdb lists one record per CDR3 protein. The sample lists around 870,000 distinct CDR3 sequences; under 30% were seen once. V usage is TRBV11-2 and J usage is TRBJ2-2; the D is unclear. The TCR was taken from a woman of 80 years or more in good health. The specimen was blood. The CDR3 loop is CASSLGVITGELFF. The CDR3 DNA follows: TGTGCCAGCAGCTTAGGGGTTATCACCGGGGAGCTGTTTTTT.